The 10 T cell receptor beta chains reported below all come from one sample, sequenced in a study of cytomegalovirus exposure and HLA in healthy donors. The PCR used 60 Vbeta and 13 Jbeta primers. This table comes from immunoSEQ multiplex PCR, and its TCRdb copy is limited to in-frame clones, with some not included. The table has roughly 120,000 clones, around four fifths seen once. The sequenced sample consisted of PBMCs. The source is a man between 60 and 75 years old in good health and CMV-seropositive.

This chain joins TRBV27 and TRBJ2-3; D gene uncertain. With 3 bases removed from V and 10 bases from J, the gap between germline ends came to 5 bases. From germline, CDR1 is MNHEY and CDR2 SMNVEV (reference sequence). The CDR3 extends over 10 amino acids. CDR3 bases: TGTGCCAGCAGTTTCCGTTCGCAGTATTTT. Protein sequence: CASSFRSQYF.

V is TRBV5-8 and J is TRBJ1-1, with 7 bases matching TRBD1. V lost 4 bases to trimming and J lost 8 bases; unmatched junction nucleotides: 5. CDR3 size: 12 residues. The germline CDR1 and CDR2 sequences are SGHTS and YDEGEE. CDR3 sequence: CASSLGDREAFF. For the CDR3, the DNA is TGTGCCAGCAGCCTGGGGGACAGAGAAGCTTTCTTT. Based on the CDR3 plus reference TRBV5-8 and TRBJ1-1, the full variable domain is EAGVTQSPTHLIKTRGQQATLRCSPISGHTSVYWYQQALGLGLQFLLWYDEGEERNRGNFPPRFSGRQFPNYSSELNVNALELEDSALYLCASSLGDREAFFGQGTRLTVV.

This sequence joins TRBV29-1 and TRBJ2-5; 8 bases agree with TRBD1. The CDR3 totals 17 residues. Trimming took 0 bases from V and 5 from J; bases not matched to a gene: 14. In germline, CDR1 is SQVTM, CDR2 ANQGSEA. CDR3 bases: TGCAGCGTTGAAGATACTCGCGGGCAGGGGGCTTGGGAGACCCAGTACTTC. Encoded protein: CSVEDTRGQGAWETQYF. The full variable domain, rest sourced from reference TRBV29-1 and TRBJ2-5, is SAVISQKPSRDICQRGTSLTIQCQVDSQVTMMFWYRQQPGQSLTLIATANQGSEATYESGFVIDKFPISRPNLTFSTLTVSNMSPEDSSIYLCSVEDTRGQGAWETQYFGPGTRLLVL.

The rearrangement links TRBV7-8 to TRBJ2-3; D gene ambiguous. CDR1 is SGHVS and CDR2 is FQNEAQ in the germline V gene. This CDR3 has 14 residues. Trimming removed 1 base at V and 1 base at J, with 6 bases between. The CDR3 DNA follows: TGTGCCAGCAGCTTAGACAGCCGCACAGATACGCAGTATTTT. Translating gives CASSLDSRTDTQYF.

The J gene is TRBJ2-5, the V gene TRBV4-2; TRBD2 agrees at 10 bases. Trimming took 1 base from V and 4 from J; bases not matched to a gene: 12. The CDR3 is 18 amino acids. Germline CDR1 and CDR2: LGHNA and YNFKEQ. CDR3 residues: CASSQGLGTSAPGETQYF. CDR3 nucleotides: TGTGCCAGCAGCCAAGGCCTAGGGACTAGCGCTCCGGGAGAGACCCAGTACTTC.

The V call is TRBV5-1, the J call TRBJ2-1, with D tentatively TRBD2 (6 bases). The CDR3 loop spans 14 amino acids. The V and J ends lost 0 bases and 6 bases respectively, with 10 bases between them. Looked up from germline, CDR1 is SGHRS and CDR2 is YFSETQ. The CDR3 is CASSLGLAFNEQFF. The CDR3 DNA follows: TGCGCCAGCAGCTTGGGGCTAGCGTTCAATGAGCAGTTCTTC.

The chain is built from TRBV19 and TRBJ1-4; D is possibly TRBD1 (5 bases). CDR3 length: 13 amino acids. The V and J ends lost 8 bases and 8 bases respectively, with 15 bases between them. Germline V gene lookup returns CDR1 LNHDA and CDR2 SQIVND (reference sequence). For the CDR3, the DNA is TGTGCCAGTGCGGGACCCTTAATGGAAAAACTGTTTTTT. It yields the protein CASAGPLMEKLFF.

This clone came up a few times. The rearrangement uses TRBV11-3 and TRBJ1-1; TRBD1 is a possible D gene (6 bases). Trimming left V 0 bases short and J 2 bases short, with 16 bases between. CDR3 length equals 17 residues. Looked up from germline, CDR1 is SGHNT and CDR2 is YENEEA. CDR3 nucleotides: TGTGCCAGCAGCTTAGACCCCACGGGACACGGTAACACTGAAGCTTTCTTT. The encoded protein is CASSLDPTGHGNTEAFF.

This chain connects TRBV28 to TRBJ2-7, with a possible D match to TRBD2 (5 bases). Germline-derived CDR1 and CDR2 are MDHEN and SYDVKM. The V and J ends lost 3 bases and 0 bases respectively, with 12 bases between them. The CDR3 extends over 15 amino acids. The CDR3 here is CASSFIGGFSYEQYF. The DNA for the CDR3 is TGTGCCAGCAGTTTTATTGGCGGGTTCTCCTACGAGCAGTACTTC.

The chain couples TRBV7-6 to TRBJ2-5; D possibly corresponds to TRBD2 (6 bases). Gene TRBJ2-7 matches the end of the DNA better, so the J call may be wrong. The CDR3 totals 15 residues. Looked up from germline, CDR1 is SGHVS and CDR2 is FNYEAQ. The CDR3 region has the DNA TGTGCCAGCAGCTTGGCGGCTAGCGAGAAATACGAGCAGTACTTC. It translates to CASSLAASEKYEQYF.